The 13 T cell receptor beta chains listed next were all sequenced from one sample in a study of blood T cells in healthy people across ages. It was with a sample-barcoded 5' primer and a J-beta primer mix that a second PCR of roughly 6 to 12 cycles was run. TCRdb ran MiXCR on the 5' RACE reads and lists one entry per CDR3 protein. Here the sample spans approximately 1,700,000 distinct CDR3 sequences, about two fifths being singletons. Specimen: blood. Receptors originate from a human donor in good health.

This clonotype was seen a handful of times. The rearrangement joins TRBV5-1 to TRBJ2-7; 8 bases are a match to TRBD1. CDR1 is SGHRS and CDR2 is YFSETQ in the germline V gene. The CDR3 is 13 residues long. The ends lost 5 bases at V and 6 bases at J; junction bases unmatched: 7. DNA for the CDR3: TGCGCCAGCAGGCCGACTACAGGGGGCGAGCAGTACTTC. It encodes CASRPTTGGEQYF.

V usage is TRBV12-3 or TRBV12-4 and J usage is TRBJ2-1; no clear D gene. The CDR3 has 15 residues. Trimming took 6 bases from V and 5 from J, leaving 17 bases between them. The CDR3 loop reads CASSRTRYGDNEQFF. The CDR3 DNA follows: TGTGCCAGCAGCCGTACAAGGTACGGCGACAATGAGCAGTTCTTC.

The chain recombines TRBV7-2 with TRBJ1-5; D gene ambiguous. V dropped 7 bases and J dropped 0 bases, with 13 bases sitting between them. Germline CDR1 and CDR2: SGHTA and FQGNSA. The CDR3 loop spans 15 amino acids. The CDR3 loop reads CASTTGIHSNQPQHF. DNA of the CDR3: TGTGCCAGCACGACCGGGATCCATAGCAATCAGCCCCAGCATTTT.

On this clonotype: The junction does not match germline at one end; this may be a read error. The chain combines TRBV7-2 with TRBJ2-5; D gene ambiguous. CDR1 and CDR2 from the germline V gene are SGHTA and FQGNSA. This CDR3 region has 13 residues. The CDR3 loop reads CASSFRVVKTQYF. CDR3 DNA: TGTGCCAGTAGCTTTAGGGTGGTAAAGACCCAGTACTTC.

The gene calls are TRBV10-3 and TRBJ2-1, with D possibly TRBD1 on 6 matching bases. The germline CDR1 and CDR2 sequences are ENHRY and SYGVKD. The V and J ends lost 3 bases and 2 bases respectively, with 11 bases between them. This CDR3 comprises 15 residues. CDR3 residues: CAISEQGDPYNEQFF. CDR3 nucleotide sequence: TGTGCCATCAGTGAACAGGGAGATCCCTACAATGAGCAGTTCTTC.

The J gene is TRBJ1-2, the V gene TRBV6-5, with TRBD1 matching over 11 bases. Looked up from germline, CDR1 is MNHEY and CDR2 is SVGAGI. This CDR3 contains 14 residues. The V and J ends lost 4 bases and 8 bases, in that order; junction bases with no gene match: 6. For the CDR3, the DNA is TGTGCCAGCAGTTTCGGGACAGGGGGTTGGGGCTACACCTTC. It encodes CASSFGTGGWGYTF.

This chain joins TRBV28 and TRBJ2-3, with 7 bases fitting TRBD2. V was pared by 5 bases and J by 5 bases, with 10 bases of the junction left unmatched. This CDR3 region has 15 residues. Per germline, CDR1 MDHEN and CDR2 SYDVKM. The chain's CDR3 is CASSPRLAEGDTQYF. CDR3 DNA: TGTGCCAGCAGTCCCCGACTAGCAGAGGGAGATACGCAGTATTTT.

This clonotype was recorded at least ten times. V usage is TRBV28 and J usage is TRBJ1-1; 7 bases map to TRBD1. Germline V lookup: CDR1 MDHEN, CDR2 SYDVKM. V gave up 6 bases and J gave up 0 bases; unmatched junction bases: 4. This CDR3 region has 14 residues. In DNA form, the CDR3 reads TGTGCCAGCAGAACCGACAGGGTGAACACTGAAGCTTTCTTT. It specifies CASRTDRVNTEAFF. The full variable domain, in which reference TRBV28 and TRBJ1-1 provide the parts outside the CDR3, is DVKVTQSSRYLVKRTGEKVFLECVQDMDHENMFWYRQDPGLGLRLIYFSYDVKMKEKGDIPEGYSVSREKKERFSLILESASTNQTSMYLCASRTDRVNTEAFFGQGTRLTVV.

This clonotype was counted between two and nine times. The V and J genes are TRBV4-2 and TRBJ1-2; no clear D. Germline CDR1 LGHNA, CDR2 YNFKEQ. The germline V and J ends were trimmed by 1 base and 7 bases, with 10 bases remaining between them. The CDR3 loop spans 13 amino acids. This CDR3 reads CASSQASLSGYTF. The CDR3 DNA reads TGTGCCAGCAGCCAAGCTTCCTTGTCTGGCTACACCTTC.

This chain links TRBV7-9 with TRBJ2-5; 9 positions match TRBD2. The CDR3 length is 13 residues. The germline CDR1 and CDR2 sequences are SEHNR and FQNEAQ (reference sequence). Germline trimming cut 11 bases from V and 5 bases from J; bases unmatched to any gene: 9. DNA of the CDR3: TGTGCCGACGGCGGGGGGGCCGAGGAGACCCAGTACTTC. Protein: CADGGGAEETQYF.

The sample holds many counts of this clonotype. The chain combines TRBV28 with TRBJ2-3; D is unresolved. Germline CDR1 is MDHEN and CDR2 is SYDVKM. V lost 3 bases and J lost 3, with 4 bases in between. This CDR3 is 12 amino acids long. The CDR3 loop reads CASSFPTDTQYF. The CDR3 region has the DNA TGTGCCAGCAGTTTTCCTACAGATACGCAGTATTTT.

This chain joins TRBV30 and TRBJ1-5; D uncertain. The CDR3 length is 13 residues. CDR1 GTSNPN and CDR2 SVGIG come from the germline V gene (reference sequence). V was pared by 1 base and J by 1 base, with 5 bases between. CDR3 sequence reads: CAWSDRSNQPQHF. For the CDR3, the DNA is TGTGCCTGGAGTGACAGAAGCAATCAGCCCCAGCATTTT.

This clonotype occurred a few times. The genes are TRBV29-1 and TRBJ2-5; TRBD1 might be the D (5 bases). Trimming left V 3 bases short and J 0 bases short, with 11 bases between. Germline V gene data show CDR1 as SQVTM and CDR2 as ANQGSEA. The length of the CDR3 is 14 residues. The CDR3 protein is CSVEGQENQETQYF. CDR3 bases: TGCAGCGTTGAGGGGCAGGAGAACCAAGAGACCCAGTACTTC. Filled out from reference TRBV29-1 and TRBJ2-5, the complete variable domain reads SAVISQKPSRDICQRGTSLTIQCQVDSQVTMMFWYRQQPGQSLTLIATANQGSEATYESGFVIDKFPISRPNLTFSTLTVSNMSPEDSSIYLCSVEGQENQETQYFGPGTRLLVL.